This T cell receptor (beta chain) was observed in a study of PD-L1 blockade in urothelial cancer. Study-level information: Of prior chemotherapy regimens, patients had received between 0 and 3.

The table came from immunoSEQ multiplex PCR; TCRdb's copy has only in-frame clones and leaves some out. Here the sample spans about 120,000 clones, about 89% being singletons. The time point: peripheral blood 6 weeks after treatment start. Samples were collected from each patient before treatment and during treatment. Each patient gave between 1 and 8 of them in total. As for this clone: Its antigen is unknown.

Study-level results: Durable benefit was linked to greater 3-week expansion of tumor-associated blood clones.

V shed 6 bases and J shed 5 bases, with 10 bases lying between them. Per the germline V gene, CDR1 is ENHRY and CDR2 is SYGVKD. The CDR3 has 13 residues. The V call is TRBV10-3, the J call TRBJ2-2, with no clear D. The sample was PBMCs, taken around atezolizumab (anti-PD-L1) treatment. This clonotype originated in a man aged 60 to 69 with urothelial cancer. Here the CDR3 DNA reads TGTGCCATCAGGGCAGGTGCGACCGGGGAGCTGTTTTTT. Protein product: CAIRAGATGELFF.